This is a list of T cell receptor beta chains from one sample in a study of Ad26.COV2.S vaccination and SARS-CoV-2 variants. Data came from immunoSEQ multiplex PCR; TCRdb stores just in-frame clones and leaves some out. The sample lists around 300,000 clones; about 89% were seen once. The sample in question was peripheral blood, obtained in a trial of Ad26.COV2.S vaccine versus placebo. The receptors were sampled from a person aged 18-60 years who received the Ad26.COV2.S COVID-19 vaccine or a placebo. The CDR3 runs from the conserved cysteine through the conserved F or W. Fields, in order: J gene, clone size, CDR3 length, D gene, V gene, CDR3 protein, CDR3 DNA. A D gene is named only where the DNA matches it firmly. Some rows mark clone size as missing; the rest say once, few, many or name a class of expanded clone.

>TRBJ2-7|few|15|-|TRBV15
CATSPQGRWDYEQYF
TGTGCCACCAGCCCCCAAGGGCGGTGGGACTACGAGCAGTACTTC
>TRBJ2-6|-|14|-|TRBV27
CASTPHSGANVLTF
TGTGCCAGCACCCCTCACTCTGGGGCCAACGTCCTGACTTTC
>TRBJ2-1|-|14|-|TRBV3-1/TRBV3-2
CASSRGVGLGDMFF
TGTGCCAGCAGCCGGGGAGTTGGTTTGGGGGATATGTTCTTC
>TRBJ1-1|-|11|-|TRBV7-2
CASSPGGEAFF
TGTGCCAGCAGCCCCGGAGGAGAAGCTTTCTTT
>TRBJ2-1|-|13|-|TRBV27
CASSFNTLNEQFF
TGTGCCAGCAGTTTTAACACCCTCAATGAGCAGTTCTTC
>TRBJ2-2|-|15|TRBD2|TRBV4-1
CASSFGGAGPGELFF
TGCGCCAGCAGCTTCGGGGGGGCCGGGCCCGGGGAGCTGTTTTTT
>TRBJ1-4|once|15|-|TRBV6-1
CASSESRPTGEKLFF
TGTGCCAGCAGTGAATCCAGGCCTACCGGGGAAAAACTGTTTTTT
>TRBJ2-7|-|15|-|TRBV7-9
CASSLDRDRSNEQYF
TGTGCCAGCAGCTTAGACCGTGACAGGTCGAACGAGCAGTACTTC
>TRBJ1-1|-|13|-|TRBV6-2/TRBV6-3
CASSSAVNTEAFF
TGTGCCAGCAGTTCCGCAGTGAACACTGAAGCTTTCTTT
>TRBJ1-1|-|14|-|TRBV18
CASSLRQLNTEAFF
TGTGCCAGCTCCCTCCGACAATTAAACACTGAAGCTTTCTTT
>TRBJ2-1|-|18|TRBD2|TRBV7-9
CASSLRRTGTREDNEQFF
TGTGCCAGCAGCTTAAGACGTACCGGGACTAGGGAGGACAATGAGCAGTTCTTC
>TRBJ1-2|-|16|TRBD1|TRBV5-1
CASSLQRDRGPSGYTF
TGCGCCAGCAGCTTACAAAGGGACAGGGGGCCTAGTGGCTACACCTTC
>TRBJ1-2|-|15|TRBD1|TRBV5-1
CASSPSGTGLYGYTF
TGCGCCAGCAGCCCATCCGGGACAGGCCTCTATGGCTACACCTTC
>TRBJ1-2|-|15|-|TRBV15
CATSREQGSYYGYTF
TGTGCCACCAGCAGGGAACAGGGTTCGTACTATGGCTACACCTTC
>TRBJ1-5|-|12|-|TRBV28
CATQLGDQPQHF
TGTGCCACTCAGTTGGGTGACCAGCCCCAGCATTTT
>TRBJ1-6|once|16|-|TRBV12-2
CASRLLLRGPNSPLHF
TGTGCAAGTCGCTTACTTCTCCGGGGCCCGAATTCACCCCTCCACTTT
>TRBJ1-2|once|15|TRBD1|TRBV7-9
CASSHRDREQDGYTF
TGTGCCAGCAGCCACCGGGACAGGGAGCAGGATGGCTACACCTTC
>TRBJ2-5|-|14|TRBD2|TRBV4-1
CASSLLAGVETQYF
TGCGCCAGCAGCCTCCTAGCGGGAGTAGAGACCCAGTACTTC
>TRBJ2-3|-|15|-|TRBV5-1
CASSLGRKSTDTQYF
TGCGCCAGCAGCTTGGGCCGGAAAAGCACAGATACGCAGTATTTT
>TRBJ1-2|-|17|TRBD1|TRBV2
CASSEANWRQGANGYTF
TGTGCCAGCAGTGAAGCGAATTGGCGACAGGGAGCTAATGGCTACACCTTC
>TRBJ2-5|once|13|-|TRBV4-1
CASSPSGEETQYF
TGCGCCAGCAGCCCGTCGGGAGAAGAGACCCAGTACTTC
>TRBJ2-7|-|16|-|TRBV7-9
CASSSPGVGSSYEQYF
TGTGCCAGCAGCTCGCCCGGGGTGGGGAGCTCCTACGAGCAGTACTTC
>TRBJ1-2|-|16|-|TRBV5-6
CASSLYLAGGTYGYTF
TGTGCCAGCAGCTTGTATCTGGCCGGGGGGACCTATGGCTACACCTTC
>TRBJ2-6|-|22|TRBD1|TRBV5-1
CASSLVGTGAPRIFSGANVLTF
TGCGCCAGCAGCTTGGTTGGGACAGGGGCCCCGAGGATCTTCTCTGGGGCCAACGTCCTGACTTTC
>TRBJ1-2|-|10|-|TRBV10-2
CASYRSGYTF
TGCGCCAGCTACAGGAGTGGCTACACCTTC
>TRBJ1-1|-|15|-|TRBV5-1
CASSFSVGEDTEAFF
TGCGCCAGCAGCTTTTCAGTTGGGGAGGACACTGAAGCTTTCTTT
>TRBJ1-2|-|16|TRBD1|TRBV9
CASSVAVMEGAHGYTF
TGTGCCAGCAGCGTAGCGGTAATGGAGGGGGCACATGGCTACACCTTC
>TRBJ1-1|-|14|-|TRBV7-9
CASSFPPANTEAFF
TGTGCCAGCAGCTTCCCTCCGGCGAACACTGAAGCTTTCTTT
>TRBJ2-7|-|14|TRBD1|TRBV27
CASSPHGTGYEQYF
TGTGCCAGCAGTCCACACGGGACAGGGTACGAGCAGTACTTC
>TRBJ1-2|-|16|-|TRBV5-5
CASSPRPVDQIYGYTF
TGTGCCAGCAGCCCCCGACCGGTAGACCAGATCTATGGCTACACCTTC
>TRBJ2-1|-|16|-|TRBV19
CASSIGWGRTYNEQFF
TGTGCCAGTAGTATAGGATGGGGAAGGACCTACAATGAGCAGTTCTTC
>TRBJ1-1|-|15|TRBD1|TRBV3-1/TRBV3-2
CASSLSGQASTEAFF
TGTGCCAGCAGCCTCTCTGGACAGGCCTCCACTGAAGCTTTCTTT
>TRBJ1-1|-|16|TRBD1|TRBV4-1
CASSPRQGWENTEAFF
TGCGCCAGCAGCCCACGACAGGGTTGGGAGAACACTGAAGCTTTCTTT
>TRBJ2-5|few|12|-|TRBV29-1
CSAKAVGETQYF
TGCAGCGCCAAGGCGGTCGGGGAGACCCAGTACTTC
>TRBJ1-6|-|16|-|TRBV5-6
CASSFLRSSYNSPLHF
TGTGCCAGCAGCTTCCTCCGGAGCTCCTATAATTCACCCCTCCACTTT
>TRBJ2-2|-|13|-|TRBV6-2/TRBV6-3
CASSLQDTGELFF
TGTGCCAGCAGCCTACAAGACACCGGGGAGCTGTTTTTT
>TRBJ2-7|once|12|-|TRBV6-1
CASSEHAYEQYF
TGTGCCAGCAGTGAACATGCCTACGAGCAGTACTTC
>TRBJ1-2|-|15|TRBD1|TRBV4-2
CASSQPQGLNYGYTF
TGTGCCAGCAGCCAACCACAGGGGTTAAACTATGGCTACACCTTC